The following is a T cell receptor (beta chain) sequence with its context. In the original processing: Amplification with reference gene primers provided the estimates of nucleated cell counts. Profiled with immunoSEQ multiplex PCR; TCRdb holds only in-frame clones, not every one. The V and J calls and clone size are taken from that table; D and trimming were inferred from the DNA. The sample shows roughly 150,000 clones, 90% of them seen only once. This sample was included in a study of blood T cell repertoires in COVID-19. In the study overall: Some COVID-19 samples were acute and others convalescent; all came from the United States, Italy and Spain. T cells, B-cell-depleted T cells, or PBMCs supplied cDNA or gDNA.

The receptor's source is a man in his 60s with active or convalescent COVID-19. The specimen sequenced was peripheral blood.

The CDR3 sequence: CASSLGQTFGYTF. Here the CDR3 DNA reads TGTGCCAGCAGCCTGGGACAGACATTTGGCTACACCTTC. The J gene is TRBJ1-2, the V gene TRBV2; TRBD1 agrees at 7 bases. Germline-derived CDR1 and CDR2 are SNHLY and FYNNEI. CDR3 length: 13 residues. Trimming at V came to 6 bases and at J to 7 bases, leaving 8 bases not matched to a gene.